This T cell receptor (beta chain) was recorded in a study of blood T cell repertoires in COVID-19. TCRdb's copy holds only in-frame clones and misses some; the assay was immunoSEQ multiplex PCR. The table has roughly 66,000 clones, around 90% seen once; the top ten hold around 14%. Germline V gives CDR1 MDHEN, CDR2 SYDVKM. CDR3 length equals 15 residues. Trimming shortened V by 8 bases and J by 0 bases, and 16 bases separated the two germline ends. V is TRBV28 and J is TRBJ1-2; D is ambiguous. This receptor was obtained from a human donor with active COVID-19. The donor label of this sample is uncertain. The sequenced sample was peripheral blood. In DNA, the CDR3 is TGTGCCAGCGTTTCCCCAGGCTTAGCTAACTATGGCTACACCTTC. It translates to CASVSPGLANYGYTF.